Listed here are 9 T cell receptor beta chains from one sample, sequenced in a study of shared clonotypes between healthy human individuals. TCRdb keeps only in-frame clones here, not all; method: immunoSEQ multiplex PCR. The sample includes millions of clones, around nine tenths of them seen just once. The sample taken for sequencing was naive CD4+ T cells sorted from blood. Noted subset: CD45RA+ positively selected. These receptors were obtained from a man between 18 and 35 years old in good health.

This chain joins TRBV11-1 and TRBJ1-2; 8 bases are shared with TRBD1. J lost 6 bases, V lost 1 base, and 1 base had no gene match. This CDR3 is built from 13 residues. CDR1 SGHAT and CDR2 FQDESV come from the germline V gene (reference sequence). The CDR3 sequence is CASSLETGDGYTF. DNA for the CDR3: TGTGCCAGCAGCTTAGAGACAGGGGATGGCTACACCTTC.

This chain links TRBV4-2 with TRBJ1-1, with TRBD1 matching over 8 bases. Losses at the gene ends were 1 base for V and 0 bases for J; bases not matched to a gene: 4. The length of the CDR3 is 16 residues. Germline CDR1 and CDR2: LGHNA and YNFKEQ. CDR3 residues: CASSQVQGQVNTEAFF. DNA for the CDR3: TGTGCCAGCAGCCAAGTGCAGGGACAGGTGAACACTGAAGCTTTCTTT.

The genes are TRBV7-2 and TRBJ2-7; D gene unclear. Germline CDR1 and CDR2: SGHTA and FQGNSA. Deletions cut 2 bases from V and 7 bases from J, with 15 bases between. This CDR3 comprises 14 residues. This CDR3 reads CASSLNQAPWEQYF. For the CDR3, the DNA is TGTGCCAGCAGCTTAAATCAGGCCCCTTGGGAGCAGTACTTC.

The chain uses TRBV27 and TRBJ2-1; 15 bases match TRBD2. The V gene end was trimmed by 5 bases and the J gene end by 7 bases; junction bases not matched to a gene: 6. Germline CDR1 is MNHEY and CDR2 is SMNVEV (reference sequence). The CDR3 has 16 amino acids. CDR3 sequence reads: CASSTRTSGGGNEQFF. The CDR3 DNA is TGTGCCAGCAGTACCCGGACTAGCGGGGGGGGGAATGAGCAGTTCTTC.

CDR3: CASSEEVAGANVLTF. CDR3 DNA sequence: TGTGCCAGCAGTGAGGAGGTGGCCGGGGCCAACGTCCTGACTTTC. The chain recombines TRBV2 with TRBJ2-6; TRBD2 might be the D (5 bases). Trimming cost V 3 bases and J 4 bases, with 10 bases left between them. The CDR3 has 15 residues. Germline CDR1 reads SNHLY; CDR2 reads FYNNEI.

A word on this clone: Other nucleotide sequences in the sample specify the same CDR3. The CDR3 spells CASSESGRETQYF. The CDR3 nucleotides are TGCGCCAGCAGTGAGTCGGGTCGGGAGACCCAGTACTTC. The chain uses TRBV10-2 and TRBJ2-5, with D hard to call. The germline CDR1 and CDR2 sequences are WSHSY and SAAADI. The CDR3 spans 13 residues. V lost 0 bases, J lost 5 bases, and 7 bases lay in between.

The CDR3 DNA follows: TGTGCCAGCAGCTTGGCCTGGGATTGGGGGACAGGGAGCTCCTACGAGCAGTACTTC. This translates into CASSLAWDWGTGSSYEQYF. The J gene is TRBJ2-7, the V gene TRBV5-5; 9 positions match TRBD1. The germline CDR1 and CDR2 sequences are SGHKS and YYEKEE (reference sequence). The V segment lost 0 bases and the J segment 0 bases; nucleotides outside the gene matches: 13. CDR3 length equals 19 residues.

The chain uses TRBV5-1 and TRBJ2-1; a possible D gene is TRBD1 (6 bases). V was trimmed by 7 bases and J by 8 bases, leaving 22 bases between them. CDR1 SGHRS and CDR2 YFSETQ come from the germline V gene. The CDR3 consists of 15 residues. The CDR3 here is CASLTVPGQGDEQFF. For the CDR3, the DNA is TGCGCCAGCCTCACCGTACCGGGACAAGGCGATGAGCAGTTCTTC.

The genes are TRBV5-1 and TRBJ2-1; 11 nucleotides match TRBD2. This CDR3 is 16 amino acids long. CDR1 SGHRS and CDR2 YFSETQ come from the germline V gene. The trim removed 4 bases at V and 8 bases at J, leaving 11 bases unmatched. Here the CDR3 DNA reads TGCGCCAGCAGCGATCTAGCGGGGGGTTTAGGTCATGAGCAGTTCTTC. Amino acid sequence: CASSDLAGGLGHEQFF.